The 4 T cell receptor beta chains below were found in one sample sequenced in a study of shared clonotypes between healthy human individuals (dated by TCRdb to the early 2020s). Library creation used the immunoSEQ multiplex PCR assay. The table comes from immuneACCESS by way of TCRdb, which keeps in-frame sequences with V and J called. Part of the clones is missing from these tables; in studies checked, under half for an unresolved V gene and the rest for unknown reasons. This sample gives 2,500,000 or so clones in total; around 90% of them show up just once. More than 0.12% of the sample goes to the ten largest clones. The specimen sequenced was naive CD4+ T cells sorted from blood. This specimen's cell subset or site label, interpreted: CD45RA+ positively selected. These receptors were collected from a man aged 18 to 29 in good health.

The chain joins TRBV5-4 to TRBJ2-3; either TRBD1 or TRBD2 may fit D (5 bases each). V was shortened by 5 bases and J by 0 bases, with 7 bases between the two germline ends. Germline CDR1 is SGHNT and CDR2 is YYREEE (reference sequence). The CDR3 sequence is 13 residues long. In DNA, the CDR3 is TGTGCCAGCAGGGGGGAGAGCACAGATACGCAGTATTTT. It codes for CASRGESTDTQYF.

This clone is a singleton in its sample. The V call is TRBV19, the J call TRBJ2-7; D may be TRBD1 (6 bases). CDR1 and CDR2 (germline): LNHDA, SQIVND (reference sequence). The CDR3 extends over 15 amino acids. Trimming pared 6 bases from V and 4 bases from J, leaving 19 bases between. The CDR3 loop is CASSPRTGNRYEQYF. As DNA, the CDR3 is TGTGCCAGTAGCCCGCGTACAGGGAATCGATACGAGCAGTACTTC.

J is TRBJ1-6 and V is TRBV10-3, with D uncertain. V shed 5 bases and J shed 6 bases, with 8 bases lying between them. This CDR3 comprises 13 residues. Germline-derived CDR1 and CDR2 are ENHRY and SYGVKD. The DNA for the CDR3 is TGTGCCATCAGTACAAACCCTAATTCACCCCTCCACTTT. Its translation is CAISTNPNSPLHF.

This sequence joins TRBV30 and TRBJ1-3, with D uncertain. V was pared by 0 bases and J by 2 bases, with 11 bases between. CDR3 length: 15 residues. Per the germline V gene, CDR1 is GTSNPN and CDR2 is SVGIG (reference sequence). CDR3 DNA: TGTGCCTGGAGTGTACAGCCCAACGCTGGAAACACCATATATTTT. It yields the protein CAWSVQPNAGNTIYF. The full variable domain, with the rest looked up from reference TRBV30 and TRBJ1-3, is SQTIHQWPATLVQPVGSPLSLECTVEGTSNPNLYWYRQAAGRGLQLLFYSVGIGQISSEVPQNLSASRPQDRQFILSSKKLLLSDSGFYLCAWSVQPNAGNTIYFGEGSWLTVV.